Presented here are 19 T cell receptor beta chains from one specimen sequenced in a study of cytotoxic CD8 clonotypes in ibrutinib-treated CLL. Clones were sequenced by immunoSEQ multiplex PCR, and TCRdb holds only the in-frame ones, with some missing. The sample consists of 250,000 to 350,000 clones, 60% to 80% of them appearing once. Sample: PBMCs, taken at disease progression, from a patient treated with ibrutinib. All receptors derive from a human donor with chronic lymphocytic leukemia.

This CDR3 reads CASSPVAGSNEQYF. CDR3 in DNA: TGTGCCAGCTCACCAGTGGCAGGGAGTAACGAGCAGTACTTC. The chain links TRBV18 to TRBJ2-7; D possibly matches TRBD1 or TRBD2 (5 bases each). CDR3 length: 14 amino acids. V lost 2 bases and J 5 bases, leaving 13 bases between the germline ends. Germline loops: CDR1 KGHSH, CDR2 LQKENI.

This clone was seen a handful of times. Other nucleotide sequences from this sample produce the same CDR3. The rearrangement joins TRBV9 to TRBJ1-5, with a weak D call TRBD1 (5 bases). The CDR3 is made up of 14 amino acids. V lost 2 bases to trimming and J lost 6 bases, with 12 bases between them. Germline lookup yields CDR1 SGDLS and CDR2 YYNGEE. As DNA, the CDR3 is TGTGCCAGCAGCGTGGGGCAGGGAGGTCAGCCCCAGCATTTT. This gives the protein CASSVGQGGQPQHF.

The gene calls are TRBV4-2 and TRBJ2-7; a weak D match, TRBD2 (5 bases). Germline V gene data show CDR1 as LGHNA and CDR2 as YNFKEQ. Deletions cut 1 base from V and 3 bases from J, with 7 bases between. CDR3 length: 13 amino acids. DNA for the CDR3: TGTGCCAGCAGCCAAGTTCGGGACTACGAGCAGTACTTC. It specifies CASSQVRDYEQYF.

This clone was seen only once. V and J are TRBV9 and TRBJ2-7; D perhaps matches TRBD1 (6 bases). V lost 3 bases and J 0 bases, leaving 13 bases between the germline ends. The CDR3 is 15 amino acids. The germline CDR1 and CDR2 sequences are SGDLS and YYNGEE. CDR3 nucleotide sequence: TGTGCCAGCAGCGCGACAGGCCTCAGCTCCTACGAGCAGTACTTC. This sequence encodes CASSATGLSSYEQYF.

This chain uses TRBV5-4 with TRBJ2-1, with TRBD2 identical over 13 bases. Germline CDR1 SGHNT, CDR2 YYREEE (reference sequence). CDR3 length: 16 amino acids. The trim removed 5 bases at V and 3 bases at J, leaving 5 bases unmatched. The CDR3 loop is CASRGTSGKGYNEQFF. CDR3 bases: TGTGCCAGCAGGGGGACTAGCGGGAAAGGCTACAATGAGCAGTTCTTC.

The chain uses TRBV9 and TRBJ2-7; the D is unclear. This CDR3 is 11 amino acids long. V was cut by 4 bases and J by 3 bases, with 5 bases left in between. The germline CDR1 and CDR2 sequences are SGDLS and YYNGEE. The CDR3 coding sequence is TGTGCCAGCAGCAACGACTACGAGCAGTACTTC. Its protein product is CASSNDYEQYF.

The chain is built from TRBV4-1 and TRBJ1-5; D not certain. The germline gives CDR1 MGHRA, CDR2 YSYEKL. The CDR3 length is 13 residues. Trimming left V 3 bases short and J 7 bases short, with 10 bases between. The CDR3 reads CASSQGRAQPQHF. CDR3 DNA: TGCGCCAGCAGCCAGGGGAGAGCCCAGCCCCAGCATTTT.

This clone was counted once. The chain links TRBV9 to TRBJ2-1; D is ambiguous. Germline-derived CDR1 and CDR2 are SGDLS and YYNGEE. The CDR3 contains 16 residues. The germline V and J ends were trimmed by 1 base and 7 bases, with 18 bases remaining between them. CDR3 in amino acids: CASSVLGSRYGNEQFF. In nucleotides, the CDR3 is TGTGCCAGCAGCGTATTAGGTAGCAGGTATGGAAATGAGCAGTTCTTC.

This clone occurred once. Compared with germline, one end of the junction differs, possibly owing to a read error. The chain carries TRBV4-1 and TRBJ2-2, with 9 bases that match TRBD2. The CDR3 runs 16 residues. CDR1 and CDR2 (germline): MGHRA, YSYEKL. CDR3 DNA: TGCGCCAGCAGCCAAGAGTCTAGCGGGAACTCCGGGGAGCTGTTTTTT. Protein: CASSQESSGNSGELFF.

The CDR3 region is CASTKGETEAFF. CDR3 DNA sequence: TGTGCCAGCACCAAAGGGGAAACTGAAGCTTTCTTT. The chain recombines TRBV13 with TRBJ1-1; weak D call: TRBD1 (5 bases). V was trimmed by 7 bases and J by 5 bases, leaving 11 bases between them. This CDR3 spans 12 amino acids. Germline CDR1 and CDR2: PRHDT and FYEKMQ (reference sequence).

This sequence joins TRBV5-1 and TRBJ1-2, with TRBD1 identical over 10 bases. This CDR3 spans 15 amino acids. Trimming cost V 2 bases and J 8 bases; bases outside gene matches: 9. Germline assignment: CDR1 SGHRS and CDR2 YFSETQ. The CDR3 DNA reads TGCGCCAGCAGCTTAGACAGGGGGCGATGGGACGGCTACACCTTC. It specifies CASSLDRGRWDGYTF.

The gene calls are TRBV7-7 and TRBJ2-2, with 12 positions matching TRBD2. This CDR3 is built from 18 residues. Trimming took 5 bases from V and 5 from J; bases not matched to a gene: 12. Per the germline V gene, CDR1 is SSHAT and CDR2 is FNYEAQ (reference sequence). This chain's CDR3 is CASSPRLAGELKTGELFF. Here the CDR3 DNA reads TGTGCCAGCAGCCCCAGACTAGCGGGAGAGTTGAAAACCGGGGAGCTGTTTTTT.

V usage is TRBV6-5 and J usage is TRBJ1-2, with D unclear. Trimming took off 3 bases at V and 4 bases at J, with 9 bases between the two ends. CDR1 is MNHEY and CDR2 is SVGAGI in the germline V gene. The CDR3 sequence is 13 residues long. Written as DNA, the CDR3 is TGTGCCAGCAGTTATTACAGTGGCTATGGCTACACCTTC. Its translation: CASSYYSGYGYTF.

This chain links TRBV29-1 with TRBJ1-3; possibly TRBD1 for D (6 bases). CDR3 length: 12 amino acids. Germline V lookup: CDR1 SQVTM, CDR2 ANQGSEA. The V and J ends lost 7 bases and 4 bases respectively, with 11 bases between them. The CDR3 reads CSDRDPGNTIYF. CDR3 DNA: TGCAGCGACAGGGATCCCGGAAACACCATATATTTT.

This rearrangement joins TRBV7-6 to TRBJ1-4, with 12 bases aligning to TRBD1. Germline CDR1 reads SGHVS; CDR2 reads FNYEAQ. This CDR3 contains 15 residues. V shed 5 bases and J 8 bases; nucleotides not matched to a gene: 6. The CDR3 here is CASSLGTGGGEKLFF. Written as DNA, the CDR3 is TGTGCCAGCAGCCTAGGGACAGGGGGCGGAGAAAAACTGTTTTTT.

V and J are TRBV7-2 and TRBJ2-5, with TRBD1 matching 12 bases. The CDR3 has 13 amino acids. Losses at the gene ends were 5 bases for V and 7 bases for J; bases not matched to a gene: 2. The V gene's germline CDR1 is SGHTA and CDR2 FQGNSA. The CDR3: CASSPGQGATQYF. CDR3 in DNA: TGTGCCAGCAGCCCGGGACAGGGGGCGACCCAGTACTTC.

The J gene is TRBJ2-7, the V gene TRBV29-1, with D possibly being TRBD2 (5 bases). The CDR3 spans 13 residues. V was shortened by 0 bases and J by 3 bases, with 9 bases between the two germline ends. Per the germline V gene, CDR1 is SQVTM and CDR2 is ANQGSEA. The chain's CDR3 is CSVEENSGYEQYF. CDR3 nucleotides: TGCAGCGTTGAAGAGAACAGCGGCTACGAGCAGTACTTC.

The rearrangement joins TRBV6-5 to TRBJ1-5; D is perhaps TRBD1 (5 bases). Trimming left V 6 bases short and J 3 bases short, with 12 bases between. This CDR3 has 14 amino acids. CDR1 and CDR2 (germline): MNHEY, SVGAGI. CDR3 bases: TGTGCCAGCAGCAGGGCAGGTTACAATCAGCCCCAGCATTTT. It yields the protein CASSRAGYNQPQHF.

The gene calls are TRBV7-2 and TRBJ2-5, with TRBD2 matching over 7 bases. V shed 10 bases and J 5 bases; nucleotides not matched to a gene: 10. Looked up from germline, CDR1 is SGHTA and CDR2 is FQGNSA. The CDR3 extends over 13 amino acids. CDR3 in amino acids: CANPSGPRETQYF. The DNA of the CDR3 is TGTGCCAACCCTAGCGGACCGAGGGAGACCCAGTACTTC.